The clone carrying this T cell receptor (beta chain) was observed a single time. Only in-frame clones appear in the TCRdb table, and some are missing; sequencing was by immunoSEQ multiplex PCR. The sample consists of tens of thousands of clones, around nine tenths of them appearing once. This specimen belongs to a study of T cells in localized non-small cell lung cancer. V lost 3 bases and J 3 bases, leaving 8 bases between the germline ends. The CDR3 has 13 amino acids. From germline, CDR1 is MNHEY and CDR2 SMNVEV (reference sequence). The material sequenced was peripheral blood, taken before any cancer treatment. The sequence derives from a man between 40 and 70 years old with stage I squamous cell lung carcinoma. The chain joins TRBV27 to TRBJ1-1; tentatively, D is TRBD1 (5 bases). The CDR3 sequence: CASSLGGDTEAFF. CDR3 sequence (DNA): TGTGCCAGCAGTTTGGGAGGGGACACTGAAGCTTTCTTT.